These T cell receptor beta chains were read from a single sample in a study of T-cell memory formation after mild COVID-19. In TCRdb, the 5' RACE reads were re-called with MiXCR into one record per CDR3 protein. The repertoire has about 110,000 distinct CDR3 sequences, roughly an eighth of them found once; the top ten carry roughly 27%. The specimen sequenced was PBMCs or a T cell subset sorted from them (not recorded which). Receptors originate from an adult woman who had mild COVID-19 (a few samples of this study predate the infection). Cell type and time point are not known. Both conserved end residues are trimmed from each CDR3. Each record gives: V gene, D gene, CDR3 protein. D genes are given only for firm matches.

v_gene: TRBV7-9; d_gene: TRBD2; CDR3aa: ASSSRGVAGETPYNEQF
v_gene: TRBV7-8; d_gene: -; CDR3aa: ASSLAQRGIDEQF
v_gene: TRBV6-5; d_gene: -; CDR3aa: ASARRRARGIDTQY
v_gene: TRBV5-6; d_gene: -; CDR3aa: ASSLTPSSYNEQF
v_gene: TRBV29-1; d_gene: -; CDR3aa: SVEGLGGLNTEAF
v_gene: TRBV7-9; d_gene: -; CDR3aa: ASSSEGRVDEQY
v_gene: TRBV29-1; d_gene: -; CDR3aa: SVESGDQETQH
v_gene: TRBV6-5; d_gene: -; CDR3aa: ASSYLRVDGGYT
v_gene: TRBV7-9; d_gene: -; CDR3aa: ASSLANGYGYT
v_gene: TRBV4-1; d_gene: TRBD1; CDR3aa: ASSQEGTGANYGYT
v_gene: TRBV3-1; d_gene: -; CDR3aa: ASSQGLEGTGELF
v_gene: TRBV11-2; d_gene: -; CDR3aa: ASSSIEYRSEAF
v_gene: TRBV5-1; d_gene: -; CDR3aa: ASSHPSSPNTEAF
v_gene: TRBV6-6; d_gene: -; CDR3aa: ASSYSEGTPYGYT
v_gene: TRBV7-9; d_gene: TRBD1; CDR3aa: ASSLTGALVEGEQF
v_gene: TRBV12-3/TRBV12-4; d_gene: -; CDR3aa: ASSFSGDLLHNEQF
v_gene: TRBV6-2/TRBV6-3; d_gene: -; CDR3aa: ASSYPDEQY
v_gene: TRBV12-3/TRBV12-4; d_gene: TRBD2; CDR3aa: ASSLSGEYEQY
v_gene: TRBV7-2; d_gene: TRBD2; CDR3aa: ASRESGTSGTDEQF
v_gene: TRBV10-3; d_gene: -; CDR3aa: AISESHNQETQY
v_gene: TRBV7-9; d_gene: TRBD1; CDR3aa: ASSLAGQGPAEAF
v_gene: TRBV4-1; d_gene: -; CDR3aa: ASSQGSHRVPTYNEQF
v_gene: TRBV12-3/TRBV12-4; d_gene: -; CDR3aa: ASSRDGSNTEAF
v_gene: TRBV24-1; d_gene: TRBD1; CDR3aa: ATSESPGTGGYEQY
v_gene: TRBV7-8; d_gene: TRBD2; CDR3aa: ASSSHGTSGPNEQF
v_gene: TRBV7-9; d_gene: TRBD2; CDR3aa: ASSSSGTGTDTQY
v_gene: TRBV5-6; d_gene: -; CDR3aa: ASSRPPSYEQY
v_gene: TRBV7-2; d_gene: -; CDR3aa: ASSSDIFGGYEQY
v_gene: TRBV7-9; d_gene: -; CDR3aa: ASSLGLTEAF
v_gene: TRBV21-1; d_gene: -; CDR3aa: ASSKTVVAGVSGANVLT
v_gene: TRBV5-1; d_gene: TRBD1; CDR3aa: ASSHGQGLFGAQY